This is a list of T cell receptor beta chains from one sample in a study of control samples from healthy donors and cancer patients. Profiling relied on immunoSEQ multiplex PCR, and the TCRdb table lists in-frame clones only, not all of them. The sample carries some 130,000 clones, 80% to 95% recorded once. The sequencing sample was made of blood. The source is a man aged 40-49 years in good health. Each CDR3 is given with its conserved first and last residue. D genes are given only for firm matches. Clone sizes are given selectively: once, few, many, or a class where the clone is expanded.

J,D,V,size,CDR3,DNA
TRBJ2-7,-,TRBV6-5,-,CASRGSSYEQYF,TGTGCCAGCCGGGGTAGTTCCTACGAGCAGTACTTC
TRBJ2-3,-,TRBV18,once,CASSPAVLRDTQYF,TGTGCCAGCTCACCCGCGGTCCTCAGGGATACGCAGTATTTT
TRBJ1-2,-,TRBV4-1,-,CASSQYEGEGSYGYTF,TGCGCCAGCAGCCAGTATGAGGGGGAAGGCTCGTATGGCTACACCTTC
TRBJ1-2,-,TRBV3-1/TRBV3-2,-,CASSHDTQGYGYTF,TGTGCCAGCAGCCACGACACCCAGGGGTATGGCTACACCTTC
TRBJ2-1,TRBD2,TRBV6-2/TRBV6-3,-,CASSYDLGLAGGSEFF,TGTGCCAGCAGTTATGACCTTGGACTAGCGGGGGGCAGTGAGTTCTTC
TRBJ2-7,-,TRBV2,-,CASSETGLSLSEQYF,TGTGCCAGCAGTGAAACGGGCCTCTCTCTGAGCGAGCAGTACTTC
TRBJ1-1,-,TRBV9,-,CASSVDEPSGNTEAFF,TGTGCCAGCAGCGTCGATGAGCCTTCCGGTAACACTGAAGCTTTCTTT
TRBJ2-2,-,TRBV11-2,-,CASTPWGTGELFF,TGTGCCAGCACCCCCTGGGGCACCGGGGAGCTGTTTTTT
TRBJ2-5,-,TRBV7-7,-,CASSFGVRETQYF,TGTGCTAGCAGCTTTGGGGTCCGGGAGACCCAGTACTTC
TRBJ1-5,-,TRBV28,-,CASSLGVGLQHF,TGTGCCAGCAGTTTAGGTGTAGGGCTTCAGCATTTT
TRBJ2-7,-,TRBV4-2,-,CASSQVDGGSSYEQYF,TGTGCCAGCAGCCAAGTTGACGGGGGAAGCTCCTACGAGCAGTACTTC